The clone carrying this TCR beta chain turned up a few times. Its antigen is currently unknown. Diagnosis of hyperthyroidism was new in patients aged 18 to 65, and its duration was under 2 months. Diagnoses were made from clinical symptoms, serum measures (thyroxine and TRAb), thyroid ultrasound and orbital computed tomography. When hyperthyroidism was first diagnosed, the blood sample was taken, preceding any ophthalmopathy symptoms. The germline V gene has CDR1 DFQATT and CDR2 SNEGSKA (reference sequence). The CDR3 runs 14 residues. V was cut by 0 bases and J by 3 bases, with 12 bases left in between. The data are from a study of T cells in Graves' hyperthyroidism and ophthalmopathy. It was RNA transcripts that yielded the amplified TCR beta CDR3 regions. TCR CDR3 regions were first amplified by RT-PCR with HTBI primers. TCRdb redid the calling of the multiplex PCR reads with MiXCR, one entry per CDR3 protein. The repertoire has around 280,000 distinct CDR3 sequences, 10% to 15% of them found once; the top ten carry 6% to 8%.

Study findings and constraints: Progression to ophthalmopathy was predicted a median of approximately 6.4 months early.

What was sequenced was blood. The TCR comes from a woman in her 30s with Graves' hyperthyroidism that later progressed to Graves' ophthalmopathy. The V call is TRBV20-1, the J call TRBJ2-7; D assignment may be TRBD1 or TRBD2 (5 bases each). DNA of the CDR3: TGCAGTGCTAGAGATCTTGGGGGAATCTACGAGCAGTACTTC. It codes for CSARDLGGIYEQYF.